This T cell receptor beta chain was profiled in a study of shared clonotypes between healthy human individuals (TCRdb year 2020). Regarding the study in general: The cohort comprised a couple of women and a few men aged 18 to 49 years. For each donor, three plates each were used for CD4 naive and CD4 memory, two plates were used for CD8 naive, and one plate was used for CD8 memory. Blood TCR repertoires of about five healthy adults were deeply sequenced to estimate repertoire size and the extent of clonotype sharing between individuals. Different laboratories and diverse techniques were used to prepare libraries and sequence TCR repertoires, to increase sequencing depth and limit assay-specific biases. Between about 0.8 and 9 billion PBMCs per donor were obtained by leukapheresis.

Comments on this clone: The antigen this receptor binds is unknown. One base away there is no much larger clone; base qualities are not given.

Donors were healthy HIV-negative adults with no recently reported acute infections or vaccinations. Only Caucasian adults living in Nashville, Tennessee, USA were represented among the donors. CD4+ T cells were enriched by magnetic negative selection; naive cells were then positively selected on CD45RA, and the negative fraction formed the memory subset. Blood was collected by leukapheresis, and PBMCs were isolated by Ficoll-Histopaque density gradient centrifugation and then cryopreserved in liquid nitrogen vapor phase. Purity and quantity of every magnetically sorted T cell population were checked by analytical flow cytometry. Genomic DNA was isolated from each sorted fraction and quantified by UV absorbance on a Nanodrop 2000c. Results and caveats for the whole study, not just this receptor: Pairwise subsampling indicated that sequencing depth was expected to affect the degree of clonotype sharing among donors. When several donors were compared, the shared fraction of clonotypes was around 5.1% for naive CD4, 3.5% for naive CD8, roughly 2.3% for memory CD4, and roughly 0.43% for memory CD8. Sampling was restricted to blood, and TCR repertoires in tissue are likely to differ from TCR repertoires in blood. Even with the large sequencing depth, rarefaction of the sorted-subset datasets indicated that sequencing was incomplete. The genetic and exposure-history diversity represented was limited by the small number of donors. Clonotypes shared by all four sorted-subset donors showed higher generation probabilities than non-shared clonotypes. Naive subsets generally had larger estimated clonotype richness than memory subsets did.

CDR1 and CDR2 are read off the germline V gene as MNHNS and SASEGT. The junction carries 16 bases between V and J, which are trimmed by 0 bases and 5 bases respectively. Measured from the cysteine to the phenylalanine, the CDR3 is 16 residues long. The DNA shown is the 48-base CDR3, in frame from base 1. Using the deep immunoSEQ assay, TCR CDR3 regions were amplified from genomic DNA by multiplex PCR. Extracted genomic DNA from each cell subset was spread evenly across all wells of several immunoSEQ 96-well plates, with each plate serving as a replicate. For sorted subsets, each replicate PCR was loaded with about 200 ng genomic DNA, equivalent to 30,000 or so T cell genomes. Purified libraries were quantified with a Qubit 3.0 fluorometer, sized on a Bioanalyzer 2100, and re-quantified with the KAPA Library Quantification kit. Each immunoSEQ 96-well plate was sequenced on its own single-read 150-cycle Illumina NextSeq 550 flow cell. The original methods were these. Because only junctional sequences without quality scores were contained in the immunoSEQ output, filtering matching that applied to full-length reads could not be performed. Sequences were annotated with PyIR, a Python wrapper for IgBLAST v1.9, and V/J genes and CDR3 were assigned using IMGT germline references. Any read was removed if the V/J assignment was weak (E-value above 1e-6), the CDR3 was missing, or the read contained stop codons, out-of-frame junctions, or ambiguous translated residues. A V3J clonotype was defined by an identical inferred V gene, J gene, and CDR3 amino acid sequence. Percentage overlap between repertoires was computed as shared unique clonotypes divided by the size of the smaller repertoire. Repertoire richness was assessed with RTK rarefaction, the Chao1 estimator, and Recon v2.1 estimates of unobserved clonotypes. OLGA was used to compute generation probabilities for all TCRbeta clonotypes that the gDNA method yielded from four donors. The table comes from immuneACCESS by way of TCRdb, which keeps in-frame sequences with V and J called. Part of the clones is missing from these tables; in studies checked, under half for an unresolved V gene and the rest for unknown reasons. V, J and clone size derive from that table, while D and trimming were established from the DNA sequence. The sample records about 680,000 clones, around four fifths of which are singletons. Around 1.7% of the sample rests with the top ten.

Sequencing was carried out using memory CD4+ T cells sorted from blood. The cell subset or site label, read with the paper, signifies: CD45RA-negative fraction. Recombination connected TRBV6-1 to TRBJ2-5; TRBD2 could be the D gene, as 5 bases match. The sequence was obtained from a woman aged 25 to 39 in good health. The CDR3 region reads CASSEAQRALGETQYF. The nucleotide sequence reads as follows: TGTGCCAGCAGTGAAGCGCAGAGGGCCCTAGGGGAGACCCAGTACTTC.